A selection of T cell receptor beta chains follows, all from one sample in a study of cytomegalovirus exposure and HLA in healthy donors. The data were produced by immunoSEQ multiplex PCR, yet TCRdb's version contains in-frame clones alone and is incomplete. Seen here are around 90,000 clones, approximately 80% observed once, and the top ten hold approximately 3.6%. The sample was PBMCs. Receptors were obtained from a man aged 50 to 60 in good health and CMV-seronegative. Each CDR3 is given with its conserved first and last residue. A D gene is named only where the DNA matches it firmly. Some rows mark clone size as missing; the rest say once, few, many or name a class of expanded clone.

d_call | clone_size | j_call | v_call | cdr3_aa | cdr3_nt
- | few | TRBJ2-2 | TRBV4-3 | CASSFSTTGELFF | TGCGCCAGCAGCTTCTCTACCACCGGGGAGCTGTTTTTT
- | - | TRBJ2-7 | TRBV19 | CASSPRDWRNEQYF | TGTGCCAGTAGTCCCCGGGACTGGAGGAACGAGCAGTACTTC
TRBD1 | few | TRBJ1-1 | TRBV4-2 | CASSHHTGDTEAFF | TGTGCCAGCAGCCATCACACAGGGGACACTGAAGCTTTCTTT
TRBD1 | - | TRBJ1-6 | TRBV27 | CATRTGTRSPLHF | TGTGCCACCAGGACAGGGACCCGGTCACCCCTCCACTTT
- | - | TRBJ2-7 | TRBV4-1 | CASSQVPLLLYEQYF | TGCGCCAGCAGCCAAGTTCCCCTCCTCTTATACGAGCAGTACTTC
- | - | TRBJ2-7 | TRBV7-2 | CASSLYPGQPYEQYF | TGTGCCAGCAGCTTATACCCCGGACAGCCCTACGAGCAGTACTTC
- | - | TRBJ2-2 | TRBV18 | CASSPPQTPGELFF | TGTGCCAGCTCACCACCCCAAACACCCGGGGAGCTGTTTTTT
- | - | TRBJ1-2 | TRBV7-2 | CASSLEGYNYGYTF | TGTGCCAGCAGCTTAGAGGGGTACAACTATGGCTACACCTTC
- | - | TRBJ2-1 | TRBV7-3 | CASSWGVRGSGSEQFF | TGTGCCAGCAGTTGGGGGGTGAGGGGCAGTGGAAGTGAGCAGTTCTTC
- | - | TRBJ2-7 | TRBV5-6 | CASSQPGLVTYEQYF | TGTGCCAGCAGCCAGCCGGGACTCGTAACTTACGAGCAGTACTTC
TRBD2 | - | TRBJ2-2 | TRBV9 | CASSRLAGGLNGELFF | TGTGCCAGCAGCAGACTAGCGGGAGGGCTTAACGGGGAGCTGTTTTTT
- | few | TRBJ1-2 | TRBV6-5 | CASSSYRGSYGYTF | TGTGCCAGCAGTTCCTACCGGGGGAGTTATGGCTACACCTTC
TRBD1 | - | TRBJ2-3 | TRBV5-1 | CASSKEGQGSDTQYF | TGCGCCAGCAGCAAGGAGGGACAGGGGTCAGATACGCAGTATTTT
- | - | TRBJ2-7 | TRBV2 | CASSLGSSYEQYF | TGTGCCAGCAGTTTGGGCAGCTCCTACGAGCAGTACTTC
- | - | TRBJ2-7 | TRBV6-4 | CASSDRQGGNEQYF | TGTGCCAGCAGTGACAGGCAGGGGGGCAACGAGCAGTACTTC
TRBD1 | once | TRBJ2-5 | TRBV5-4 | CASSLTGGGETQYF | TGTGCCAGCAGTTTAACAGGGGGAGGAGAGACCCAGTACTTC
TRBD1 | - | TRBJ2-5 | TRBV28 | CASSSPGTGPLATQYF | TGTGCCAGCAGTTCTCCCGGGACAGGGCCCCTCGCGACCCAGTACTTC
TRBD2 | - | TRBJ2-1 | TRBV7-3 | CASSFSGLAGANEQFF | TGTGCCAGCAGCTTCTCGGGACTAGCGGGAGCGAATGAGCAGTTCTTC
TRBD2 | - | TRBJ2-7 | TRBV4-3 | CASSLGGASGTPYHYEQYF | TGCGCCAGCAGCCTGGGGGGGGCTAGCGGGACACCCTATCACTACGAGCAGTACTTC
- | - | TRBJ2-4 | TRBV21-1 | CASSENRDRGMRVKNIQYF | TGTGCCAGCAGCGAAAACCGGGACAGGGGAATGCGGGTCAAAAACATTCAGTACTTC
TRBD1 | - | TRBJ2-3 | TRBV5-1 | CASSPPGQGDTDTQYF | TGCGCCAGCAGCCCCCCGGGACAGGGAGACACAGATACGCAGTATTTT
TRBD1 | few | TRBJ1-3 | TRBV28 | CASSSTGRGNTIYF | TGTGCCAGCAGTTCGACAGGGCGGGGAAACACCATATATTTT
TRBD2 | - | TRBJ2-1 | TRBV5-1 | CASSLGGAGTSGYNEQFF | TGCGCCAGCAGCTTGGGGGGGGCGGGGACTAGCGGATACAATGAGCAGTTCTTC
- | - | TRBJ2-1 | TRBV28 | CASSSTAESSYNEQFF | TGTGCCAGCAGTTCAACGGCGGAGAGCTCCTACAATGAGCAGTTCTTC